The 14 T cell receptor beta chains below all came from one sample that was sequenced in a study of identical twins. One entry per CDR3 protein results from TCRdb running MiXCR on the 5' RACE reads. The repertoire holds a few hundred thousand distinct CDR3 sequences, approximately 17% seen once, with around 12% in the top ten. Input material: naive T cells sorted from blood. These receptors were collected from a man aged 45-60 years in good health.

The rearrangement links TRBV6-1 to TRBJ2-5, with 8 positions matching TRBD1. Germline-derived CDR1 and CDR2 are MNHNS and SASEGT. CDR3 length: 15 amino acids. V shed 8 bases and J 3 bases; nucleotides not matched to a gene: 11. CDR3 DNA sequence: TGTGCCAGCTCACGAACTCCGACAGGGGAAGAGACCCAGTACTTC. The encoded protein is CASSRTPTGEETQYF.

This clonotype showed up many times. The chain links TRBV20-1 to TRBJ2-1; 9 positions match TRBD2. Germline trimming cut 0 bases from V and 7 bases from J; bases unmatched to any gene: 10. This CDR3 spans 16 amino acids. Germline CDR1 is DFQATT and CDR2 is SNEGSKA (reference sequence). The CDR3 region is CSARDLAGGPSNEQFF. The CDR3 DNA follows: TGCAGTGCTAGAGATTTGGCGGGAGGGCCTTCGAATGAGCAGTTCTTC.

This clonotype occurred many times. V usage is TRBV21-1 and J usage is TRBJ1-4; TRBD1 is the table's D call and was not checked against the DNA. TRBV21-1 is deemed a pseudogene. The CDR3 length is 14 residues. For the CDR3, the DNA is TGTGCCAGCATCCCGAGGGGGGCGGATGAAAAACTGTTTTTT. Translating gives CASIPRGADEKLFF.

This clonotype has a count of ten or more. V and J are TRBV2 and TRBJ2-1; tentatively, D is TRBD1 (6 bases). The CDR3 runs to 13 residues. Per the germline V gene, CDR1 is SNHLY and CDR2 is FYNNEI. The germline V and J ends were trimmed by 5 bases and 7 bases, with 12 bases remaining between them. CDR3 residues: CASSWQGLNEQFF. CDR3 sequence (DNA): TGTGCCAGCAGTTGGCAGGGGCTAAATGAGCAGTTCTTC.

This clonotype has ten or more counts. This sequence joins TRBV4-3 and TRBJ1-1; no clear D. The germline V gene has CDR1 LGHNA and CDR2 YSLEER. This CDR3 contains 14 residues. The germline V and J ends were trimmed by 4 bases and 3 bases, with 12 bases remaining between them. The CDR3 reads CASSRNGRDTEAFF. CDR3 nucleotide sequence: TGCGCCAGCAGCCGGAACGGACGGGACACTGAAGCTTTCTTT.

The rearrangement joins TRBV29-1 to TRBJ2-7; D is perhaps TRBD2 (5 bases). Germline values: CDR1 SQVTM, CDR2 ANQGSEA. Between the trimmed V and J ends, which lost 7 bases and 2 bases, there was a span of 15 bases. This CDR3 spans 13 amino acids. The CDR3 spells CSASLAGPYEQYF. For the CDR3, the DNA is TGCAGCGCCTCCCTAGCAGGACCCTACGAGCAGTACTTC.

This clonotype showed up many times. The gene calls are TRBV27 and TRBJ2-1; D gene ambiguous. The V end was cut by 2 bases, the J end by 4 bases, with 6 bases between. The CDR3 is 13 amino acids. Germline V lookup: CDR1 MNHEY, CDR2 SMNVEV (reference sequence). The DNA for the CDR3 is TGTGCCAGCAGTTTAGCCCGGTACAATGAGCAGTTCTTC. Translation gives CASSLARYNEQFF.

This clonotype was recorded a few times. This chain uses TRBV15 with TRBJ2-1; TRBD2 aligns across 10 bases. Trimming at V came to 2 bases and at J to 4 bases, leaving 5 bases not matched to a gene. This CDR3 spans 16 amino acids. The germline CDR1 and CDR2 sequences are LNHNV and YYDKDF (reference sequence). The CDR3 reads CATSRKSGRVYNEQFF. The CDR3 DNA follows: TGTGCCACCAGCAGAAAAAGCGGGAGGGTGTACAATGAGCAGTTCTTC.

This rearrangement joins TRBV12-3 or TRBV12-4 to TRBJ1-4; 11 bases line up with TRBD1. The CDR3 contains 14 residues. The V segment lost 6 bases and the J segment 6 bases; nucleotides outside the gene matches: 3. Here the CDR3 DNA reads TGTGCCAGCAGAAGGGACAGGGGGTATGAAAAACTGTTTTTT. It specifies CASRRDRGYEKLFF.

This clonotype was observed at least ten times. The chain links TRBV4-2 to TRBJ2-7; TRBD2 matches 11 bases. The CDR3 is 19 residues long. The germline gives CDR1 LGHNA, CDR2 YNFKEQ. Trimming at V came to 0 bases and at J to 2 bases, leaving 12 bases not matched to a gene. CDR3 loop: CASSQDQGTSGNLTYEQYF. As DNA, the CDR3 is TGTGCCAGCAGCCAAGATCAAGGGACTAGCGGTAATTTAACCTACGAGCAGTACTTC.

This clonotype was seen repeatedly, ten times or more. V usage is TRBV20-1 and J usage is TRBJ1-1; unclear D gene. The CDR3 covers 11 residues. Germline V CDR1 and CDR2: DFQATT, SNEGSKA (reference sequence). V dropped 1 base and J dropped 6 bases, with 6 bases sitting between them. The CDR3 sequence: CSARVRPEAFF. CDR3 coding DNA: TGCAGTGCTAGAGTTCGCCCTGAAGCTTTCTTT.

The chain recombines TRBV7-9 with TRBJ2-7, with 7 bases that match TRBD2. This CDR3 is built from 15 residues. V lost 4 bases and J lost 3; bases outside the gene matches: 9. Looked up from germline, CDR1 is SEHNR and CDR2 is FQNEAQ (reference sequence). The CDR3 DNA sequence: TGTGCCAGCAGCTCGAGGGAGCGGGGCGTCTACGAGCAGTACTTC. It yields the protein CASSSRERGVYEQYF. Drawing the rest from reference TRBV7-9 and TRBJ2-7, the complete variable domain is DTGVSQNPRHKITKRGQNVTFRCDPISEHNRLYWYRQTLGQGPEFLTYFQNEAQLEKSRLLSDRFSAERPKGSFSTLEIQRTEQGDSAMYLCASSSRERGVYEQYFGPGTRLTVT.

The rearrangement links TRBV28 to TRBJ2-7; TRBD2 matches 7 bases. The ends lost 4 bases at V and 4 bases at J; junction bases unmatched: 13. Germline loops: CDR1 MDHEN, CDR2 SYDVKM. This CDR3 has 16 amino acids. Here the CDR3 DNA reads TGTGCCAGCAGTTCTCCGATTGGCGGGAGTTCGTACGAGCAGTACTTC. It specifies CASSSPIGGSSYEQYF.

The chain joins TRBV20-1 to TRBJ2-3; 9 bases match TRBD2. Germline V gene data show CDR1 as DFQATT and CDR2 as SNEGSKA (reference sequence). The ends lost 2 bases at V and 5 bases at J; junction bases unmatched: 11. This CDR3 is 16 amino acids long. The CDR3 nucleotides read TGCAGTGCTAGAAGGCCGGCTAGCGGGAATTTAGATACGCAGTATTTT. It specifies CSARRPASGNLDTQYF.